The next 19 T cell receptor beta chains were all read from a single sample in a study of monozygotic twins with inflammatory bowel disease. TCRdb re-called the 5' RACE reads and catalogs CDR3 proteins one per entry, DNA excluded. The sample shows about 450,000 distinct CDR3 sequences, and roughly 2.3% sits with its ten largest clones. Sequencing was carried out using blood. These receptors were obtained from a human donor with ulcerative colitis or Crohn's disease, or a healthy co-twin of an affected twin (not recorded which).

The J gene is TRBJ2-1, the V gene TRBV2. Germline CDR1 is SNHLY and CDR2 is FYNNEI. The length of the CDR3 is 16 residues. CDR3 amino acids: CASSEARERSYNEQFF.

This chain joins TRBV29-1 and TRBJ2-7; as DNA is missing, the TRBD1 call by TCRdb cannot be tested. The CDR3 consists of 13 residues. In germline, CDR1 is SQVTM, CDR2 ANQGSEA. The chain's CDR3 is CSVAGTGDVGRYF.

This chain uses TRBV10-3 with TRBJ2-3. CDR1 and CDR2 from the germline V gene are ENHRY and SYGVKD. The length of the CDR3 is 13 residues. CDR3 region: CAISEMETDTQYF.

The J gene is TRBJ2-1, the V gene TRBV20-1; TCRdb gives TRBD2 as the D gene, but with no DNA this cannot be confirmed. Germline assignment: CDR1 DFQATT and CDR2 SNEGSKA (reference sequence). The CDR3 runs to 17 residues. The CDR3 loop reads CSARAGTSGRVLNEQFF.

CDR3 residues: CASRRSRGPTSYEQYF. The J gene is TRBJ2-7, the V gene TRBV12-3 or TRBV12-4; the TCRdb call, TRBD1, lacks DNA for checking. This CDR3 comprises 16 residues.

The chain uses TRBV12-3 or TRBV12-4 and TRBJ2-7; TCRdb outputs TRBD1, but without DNA this stays unchecked. CDR3 length: 14 residues. CDR3 loop: CASSFRVGGYEQYF.

V and J are TRBV6-1 and TRBJ2-2; TCRdb outputs TRBD1, but without DNA this stays unchecked. Germline CDR1 and CDR2: MNHNS and SASEGT. CDR3 length equals 17 residues. CDR3: CASRGTAGGTNTGELFF.

The chain carries TRBV20-1 and TRBJ2-7; TCRdb outputs TRBD2, but without DNA this stays unchecked. This CDR3 region has 14 residues. Germline values: CDR1 DFQATT, CDR2 SNEGSKA (reference sequence). CDR3: CSARGLAGVSEQYF.

Here the CDR3 reads CSVEDPEEPDEKLFF. The rearrangement links TRBV29-1 to TRBJ1-4. Germline values: CDR1 SQVTM, CDR2 ANQGSEA. This CDR3 region has 15 residues.

This sequence joins TRBV6-5 and TRBJ2-3; TCRdb picks TRBD2, but there is no DNA to check that call. This CDR3 spans 16 amino acids. Per germline, CDR1 MNHEY and CDR2 SVGAGI. This chain's CDR3 is CASSYTSGGGTDTQYF.

The gene calls are TRBV21-1 and TRBJ1-5. TRBV21-1 is given as a pseudogene. The CDR3 covers 11 residues. The CDR3 is CASSRVQPQHF.

V gene TRBV5-1 combines with J gene TRBJ2-7; there is no DNA to check the TCRdb D call of TRBD2. The CDR3 runs 14 residues. Germline-derived CDR1 and CDR2 are SGHRS and YFSETQ. CDR3 residues: CASSFSGRAVEQYF.

The chain joins TRBV7-2 to TRBJ2-3. Looked up from germline, CDR1 is SGHTA and CDR2 is FQGNSA. The length of the CDR3 is 13 residues. The CDR3: CASSLNFWDTQYF.

The chain couples TRBV4-3 to TRBJ1-2; lacking DNA, the TRBD1 call made by TCRdb goes unchecked. CDR3 size: 17 residues. Looked up from germline, CDR1 is LGHNA and CDR2 is YSLEER. The CDR3 sequence is CASSQDSHQGAWYGYTF.

The chain recombines TRBV7-6 with TRBJ2-5. This CDR3 is built from 13 residues. CDR1 and CDR2 (germline): SGHVS, FNYEAQ. CDR3 sequence: CASSSYIEETQYF.

The chain employs TRBV5-6 and TRBJ2-3; TCRdb's D call of TRBD2 is untestable without DNA. CDR3 size: 16 residues. Germline V gene data show CDR1 as SGHDT and CDR2 as YYEEEE. The CDR3 spells CASSFQGGGKADTQYF.

The chain joins TRBV6-2 or TRBV6-3 to TRBJ1-1. This CDR3 region has 11 residues. In germline, CDR1 is MNHEY, CDR2 SVGEGT. Here the CDR3 reads CASSTDVEAFF.

The rearrangement joins TRBV15 to TRBJ1-1. This CDR3 contains 12 residues. Per germline, CDR1 LNHNV and CDR2 YYDKDF (reference sequence). CDR3 amino acids: CATSRDLGEAFF.

The chain is built from TRBV7-7 and TRBJ2-5; TCRdb gives TRBD1 as the D gene, but with no DNA this cannot be confirmed. Germline loops: CDR1 SSHAT, CDR2 FNYEAQ (reference sequence). The CDR3 is 15 amino acids. This CDR3 is CASGRDRGREETQYF.